These T cell receptor beta chains were read from a single sample in a study of T cell changes during pregnancy in multiple sclerosis. Assay: immunoSEQ multiplex PCR; the TCRdb copy retains only in-frame clones and omits some. In the table there are around 63,000 clones, 92% of which are singletons. The sequenced sample was CD8+ T cells from peripheral blood mononuclear cells, obtained in the third trimester of pregnancy. These receptor sequences come from a female donor in good health, enrolled as a control in a pregnancy study. The CDR3 runs from the conserved cysteine through the conserved F or W. The D gene is left open where the match is weak.

D,V,CDR3
.,TRBV4-3,CASSQDLRGGRNEQFF
TRBD2,TRBV30,CAGMGGGSTDTQYF
TRBD2,TRBV6-5,CASSYRLAGASYEQYF
TRBD1,TRBV25-1,CASSETGQGLSPLHF
.,TRBV6-5,CASSYGGVGPEDGYTF
TRBD2,TRBV27,CASSLGGGSSYEQYF
TRBD1,TRBV11-2,CASSPDRGNTEAFF
.,TRBV7-9,CASTSPTSGVPEAFF
.,TRBV4-3,CASSQDTIPAGHDFEAFF
.,TRBV5-4,CASSSFSGNAYEQYF
TRBD1,TRBV7-9,CASSLKTGEYEQYF
TRBD1,TRBV19,CATWDRGSTDTQYF
TRBD1,TRBV7-6,CASSSRQGTDTEAFF
TRBD2,TRBV4-2,CASSQGNSGGAYEQYF
TRBD2,TRBV9,CASSVASGAHEQYF
TRBD1,TRBV7-3,CASSPGQGNTEAFF
.,TRBV27,CATPRSSNQPQHF
.,TRBV9,CASSVRAGPNYGYTF
.,TRBV29-1,CSVVGEANYGYTF
TRBD2,TRBV6-5,CASSYSLAGEETQYF
.,TRBV5-5,CASSLARDKEFF
.,TRBV30,CAWSSASGSPLHF
TRBD2,TRBV6-5,CATIGAGVTQYF
.,TRBV6-5,CASTGETGNTEAFF
TRBD1,TRBV27,CASRTGGATNEKLFF
TRBD2,TRBV6-4,CASSPGLAVNTGELFF
TRBD2,TRBV7-9,CASSRTSGDLYEQYF
.,TRBV7-6,CASSLGVAASSYNEQFF
.,TRBV30,CAWSGVGSYGYTF
.,TRBV5-5,CASTLDGGGGNTIYF
TRBD1,TRBV29-1,CSVPGQATGELFF
TRBD1,TRBV2,CASRPRGLEAEAFF
TRBD1,TRBV5-4,CASSSGTETYGYTF
.,TRBV5-6,CASSFSRGAFIYEQYF
TRBD1,TRBV27,CASSPGTGNYGYTF
TRBD1,TRBV27,CASSFSGQDEQYF
.,TRBV5-1,CASSPEGGFYEQYF
.,TRBV9,CASSVVERVGYTF
.,TRBV27,CASSLQGRVGEQFF
.,TRBV4-1,CASSHYSMNTEAFF
.,TRBV5-5,CASSPPGYNEKLFF
.,TRBV7-6,CASSLRRGKDTQYF